This T cell receptor beta chain was found in a study of T cells and copy number aberrations in small-cell lung cancer. Study-wide results and caveats: 79.9-97.7% of tumor T-cell clones appeared in only one region.

Sequencing used immunoSEQ multiplex PCR; TCRdb keeps in-frame clones, though not all of them. The table has under 600 clones, 84% seen once. On this clone: Antigen specificity is unknown.

The sample was tumor tissue. This sequence originates from a man aged 55-75 years with small cell lung cancer.

The CDR3 bases are TGTGCCAGCAGCACAGAAGGCGGGTGGTCGGAAAAGCAGTTCTTC. Translated, it gives CASSTEGGWSEKQFF. The genes are TRBV5-5 and TRBJ2-1, with D possibly matching TRBD2 (5 bases). V lost 4 bases and J lost 11, with 22 bases in between. The CDR3 is 15 amino acids. Germline V lookup: CDR1 SGHKS, CDR2 YYEKEE (reference sequence). Drawing the rest from reference TRBV5-5 and TRBJ2-1, the complete variable domain is DAGVTQSPTHLIKTRGQQVTLRCSPISGHKSVSWYQQVLGQGPQFIFQYYEKEERGRGNFPDRFSARQFPNYSSELNVNALLLGDSALYLCASSTEGGWSEKQFFGPGTRLTVL.